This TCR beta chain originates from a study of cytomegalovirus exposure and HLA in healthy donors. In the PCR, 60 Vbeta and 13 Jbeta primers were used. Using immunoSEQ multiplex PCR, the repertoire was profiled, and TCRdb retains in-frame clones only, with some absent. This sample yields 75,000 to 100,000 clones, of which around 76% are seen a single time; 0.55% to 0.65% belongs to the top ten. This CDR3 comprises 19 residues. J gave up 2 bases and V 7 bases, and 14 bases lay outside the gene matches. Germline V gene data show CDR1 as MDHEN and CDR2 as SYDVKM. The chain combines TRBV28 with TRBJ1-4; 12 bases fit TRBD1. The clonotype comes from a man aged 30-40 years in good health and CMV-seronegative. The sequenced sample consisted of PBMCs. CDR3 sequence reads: CASTMIRDRGPGTNEKLFF. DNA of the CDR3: TGTGCCAGCACTATGATCAGGGACAGGGGGCCGGGGACTAATGAAAAACTGTTTTTT.